These 23 T cell receptor beta chains were sequenced from one sample in a study of T cell clonality in common variable immunodeficiency. Study-wide points: In common variable immunodeficiency, TCR beta chains reportedly carried fewer deletions and N-nucleotide insertions.

Libraries were prepared by immunoSEQ multiplex PCR; TCRdb keeps only in-frame clonotypes and omits some of them. This sample carries some 19,000 clones, none of them present only once. Which antigens these TCRs recognize remains unknown. Sequencing input: peripheral blood mononuclear cells. The receptors originated from a human donor with common variable immunodeficiency.

This clone was observed a few times. With the read ending 3 residues before the CDR3 end, the germline J gene is used to fill in that end. The chain joins TRBV19 to TRBJ2-3; a weak D match, TRBD1 (6 bases). This CDR3 is built from 15 residues. Trimming stripped 3 bases from V and 0 bases from J, with 10 bases between. Germline CDR1 is LNHDA and CDR2 is SQIVND (reference sequence). The sequenced part of the CDR3 DNA is TGTGCCAGTAGTATTGGACAGACTAGCACAGATACG. It translates to CASSIGQTSTDT. The entire CDR3 is CASSIGQTSTDTQYF.

A remark on this clone: The read stops 3 residues short of the end of the CDR3; the missing end is completed from the germline J gene. The genes are TRBV19 and TRBJ2-5, with 7 bases that match TRBD1. J was trimmed by 1 base and V by 5 bases; bases with no gene match: 10. The CDR3 has 16 residues. CDR1 is LNHDA and CDR2 is SQIVND in the germline V gene (reference sequence). CDR3: CASSGGNRGFQETQYF. The part of the CDR3 DNA that was read is TGTGCCAGTAGTGGCGGAAACAGGGGATTCCAAGAGACC.

A note on this clone: With the read ending 3 residues before the CDR3 end, the germline J gene is used to fill in that end. The chain uses TRBV5-1 and TRBJ2-7, with TRBD1 matching 9 bases. Per germline, CDR1 SGHRS and CDR2 YFSETQ. V shed 4 bases, J shed 6 bases, and the junction held 2 bases outside the gene matches. This CDR3 is 12 amino acids long. CDR3 sequence reads: CASSGTGREQYF. The CDR3 DNA, read in part, is TGCGCCAGCAGCGGGACAGGGCGCGAG.

Only a few counts were recorded for this clone. With the read ending 3 residues before the CDR3 end, the germline J gene is used to fill in that end. The V call is TRBV18, the J call TRBJ2-7; no clear D gene. In germline, CDR1 is KGHSH, CDR2 LQKENI. V dropped 3 bases and J dropped 2 bases, with 8 bases sitting between them. This CDR3 is 13 amino acids long. This chain's CDR3 is CASSPDQAYEQYF. CDR3 DNA (partial): TGTGCCAGCTCACCTGATCAGGCCTACGAG. The full variable domain, completed using reference TRBV18 and TRBJ2-7, is NAGVMQNPRHLVRRRGQEARLRCSPMKGHSHVYWYRQLPEEGLKFMVYLQKENIIDESGMPKERFSAEFPKEGPSILRIQQVVRGDSAAYFCASSPDQAYEQYFGPGTRLTVT.

This clone was observed a handful of times. Read data end 3 residues before the CDR3 end; the end is taken from the germline J gene. This sequence joins TRBV7-3 and TRBJ2-7; maybe TRBD1 (6 bases). V was pared by 7 bases and J by 5 bases, with 24 bases between. Per the germline V gene, CDR1 is SGHTA and CDR2 is FQGTGA. The CDR3 has 16 amino acids. The part of the CDR3 DNA that was read is TGTGCCAGCACCCTCCACAGGGTTTCTGGTGTCGACGAG. This encodes CASTLHRVSGVDE. The entire CDR3 sequence reads CASTLHRVSGVDEQYF.

Concerning this clone itself: Read data end 3 residues before the CDR3 end; the end is taken from the germline J gene. The rearrangement joins TRBV6-2 or TRBV6-3 to TRBJ2-1; 10 bases are a match to TRBD2. The CDR3 consists of 13 residues. CDR1 MNHEY and CDR2 SVGEGT come from the germline V gene. The trim removed 8 bases at V and 7 bases at J, leaving 5 bases unmatched. The CDR3 loop reads CASRLAGANEQFF. The part of the CDR3 DNA that was read is TGTGCCAGCCGTCTAGCGGGAGCTAATGAG.

This clone was counted only a few times. The sequenced fragment ends 3 residues before the CDR3 boundary, so the rest is inferred from the germline J gene. The gene calls are TRBV19 and TRBJ1-4, with 9 positions matching TRBD1. Per germline, CDR1 LNHDA and CDR2 SQIVND (reference sequence). The trim removed 4 bases at V and 3 bases at J, leaving 6 bases unmatched. The CDR3 is 16 amino acids. The CDR3 spells CASSKIQGAANEKLFF. CDR3 DNA (partial): TGTGCCAGTAGTAAAATACAGGGGGCGGCTAATGAAAAA.

This clone was observed a few times. The read halts 3 residues ahead of the CDR3 end, with the missing end drawn from the germline J gene. The rearrangement uses TRBV18 and TRBJ2-7; D might be TRBD1 or TRBD2, each matching 6 bases. The germline gives CDR1 KGHSH, CDR2 LQKENI. V lost 3 bases to trimming and J lost 2 bases, with 11 bases between them. The CDR3 runs 14 residues. This chain's CDR3 is CASSPTGGAYEQYF. The DNA read from the CDR3 is TGTGCCAGCTCACCGACAGGAGGGGCCTACGAG.

In the case of this clone: The read terminates 3 residues before the CDR3 end, so the remaining end is supplied by the germline J gene. The chain uses TRBV19 and TRBJ2-1, with 7 bases matching TRBD2. CDR1 is LNHDA, CDR2 SQIVND, per germline (reference sequence). The CDR3 loop spans 14 amino acids. V was clipped by 6 bases and J by 4 bases; unmatched bases: 6. CDR3 residues: CASRGGSRYNEQFF. The sequenced part of the CDR3 DNA is TGTGCCAGTAGAGGCGGGAGTAGGTACAATGAG.

This clone was seen a handful of times. The read finishes 3 residues shy of the CDR3 end, and the germline J gene is used to complete it. The gene calls are TRBV2 and TRBJ2-7; D is perhaps TRBD2 (5 bases). Germline assignment: CDR1 SNHLY and CDR2 FYNNEI. There are 13 residues in the CDR3. V was clipped by 8 bases and J by 2 bases, with 13 bases between them. The CDR3 region is CASRTLSPYEQYF. The part of the CDR3 DNA that was read is TGTGCCAGCCGGACTTTAAGCCCCTACGAG.

As to this clone: The read finishes 3 residues shy of the CDR3 end, and the germline J gene is used to complete it. The V call is TRBV6-1, the J call TRBJ2-3; tentatively, D is TRBD2 (5 bases). Looked up from germline, CDR1 is MNHNS and CDR2 is SASEGT. This CDR3 has 15 amino acids. Trimming cost V 3 bases and J 8 bases, with 18 bases left between them. CDR3 loop: CASSDLPRLTGTQYF. The part of the CDR3 DNA that was read is TGTGCCAGCAGTGATTTACCACGACTAACGGGTACG.

CDR3 sequence reads: CASSVGPNSPLHF. CDR3 bases read: TGTGCCAGCAGCGTGGGGCCCAATTCACCC. This chain connects TRBV2 to TRBJ1-6; perhaps TRBD1 as D (5 bases). The read finishes 3 residues shy of the CDR3 end, and the germline J gene is used to complete it. The CDR3 contains 13 residues. Trimming left V 6 bases short and J 7 bases short, with 10 bases between. Germline V gene lookup returns CDR1 SNHLY and CDR2 FYNNEI.

On this clone: The read comes to an end 3 residues before the CDR3 does, leaving the germline J gene to fill in the end. The genes are TRBV19 and TRBJ1-5, with D maybe TRBD1 (5 bases). The CDR3 sequence is 14 residues long. V lost 7 bases to trimming and J lost 5 bases, with 15 bases between them. Per the germline V gene, CDR1 is LNHDA and CDR2 is SQIVND (reference sequence). This chain's CDR3 is CASTQNRPHQPQHF. The sequenced CDR3 bases are TGTGCCAGTACCCAAAACAGGCCCCATCAGCCC.

In regard to this clone: The read falls 3 residues short of the CDR3 end, and the missing part is taken from the germline J gene. This rearrangement joins TRBV6-2 or TRBV6-3 to TRBJ2-1; D gene uncertain. CDR1 is MNHEY and CDR2 is SVGEGT in the germline V gene. The length of the CDR3 is 15 residues. Trimming stripped 6 bases from V and 0 bases from J, with 12 bases between. The CDR3 region is CASRSLLYSYNEQFF. Partial CDR3 DNA: TGTGCCAGCAGGTCCCTCTTATACTCCTACAATGAG.

This clone was counted only a few times. The DNA ends 3 residues before the CDR3 does, and the rest of the CDR3 is filled in from the germline J gene. V is TRBV19 and J is TRBJ1-5, with 9 bases matching TRBD1. Germline assignment: CDR1 LNHDA and CDR2 SQIVND (reference sequence). The CDR3 has 21 residues. J was trimmed by 2 bases and V by 4 bases; bases with no gene match: 21. Partial CDR3 DNA: TGTGCCAGTAGTACTTACCTTGCAATTCGGGGACAGGGATGGGGCAATCAGCCC. Its protein is CASSTYLAIRGQGWGNQP. The complete CDR3 protein is CASSTYLAIRGQGWGNQPQHF.

This clone was counted a few times. The DNA read from the CDR3 is TGTGCCAGCAGCTTAGCGCTATCGGGCACTGAA. Its protein is CASSLALSGTE. The whole CDR3 protein reads CASSLALSGTEAFF. The chain employs TRBV7-9 and TRBJ1-1; no clear D. The read stops 3 residues short of the end of the CDR3; the missing end is completed from the germline J gene. Germline values: CDR1 SEHNR, CDR2 FQNEAQ (reference sequence). The ends were cut back, 0 bases at V and 4 bases at J, with 9 bases in the middle. CDR3 length: 14 residues.

This clone was picked up many times. Read sequence stops 3 residues before the CDR3 end, and the germline J gene provides the missing end. This sequence joins TRBV20-1 and TRBJ2-7, with TRBD2 identical over 7 bases. Germline loops: CDR1 DFQATT, CDR2 SNEGSKA (reference sequence). The CDR3 loop spans 13 amino acids. V lost 4 bases to trimming and J lost 3 bases; unmatched junction nucleotides: 6. CDR3 loop: CSAIEGDYYEQYF. The CDR3 DNA, read in part, is TGCAGTGCTATAGAAGGGGACTACTACGAG.

With regard to this clone: The read halts 3 residues ahead of the CDR3 end, with the missing end drawn from the germline J gene. The chain carries TRBV2 and TRBJ2-1; 8 bases agree with TRBD2. V lost 4 bases to trimming and J lost 1 base; unmatched junction nucleotides: 12. Germline V CDR1 and CDR2: SNHLY, FYNNEI. The CDR3 runs to 18 residues. The part of the CDR3 DNA that was read is TGTGCCAGCAGTGTCCCGGGACTAGGGGATGGGTCCTACAATGAG. Residues: CASSVPGLGDGSYNE. The full CDR3 sequence reads CASSVPGLGDGSYNEQFF.

To note about this clone: The read finishes 3 residues shy of the CDR3 end, and the germline J gene is used to complete it. This chain links TRBV6-2 or TRBV6-3 with TRBJ1-2, with D possibly TRBD1 on 5 matching bases. The CDR3 length is 14 residues. CDR1 MNHEY and CDR2 SVGEGT come from the germline V gene. Trimming took off 4 bases at V and 6 bases at J, with 15 bases between the two ends. The sequenced part of the CDR3 DNA is TGTGCCAGCAGTTCCTTCACAGGTCATCATGGC. Translating gives CASSSFTGHHG. The whole CDR3 reads CASSSFTGHHGYTF.

For this clone: The CDR3 end is not reached by the read, which stops 3 residues before it; the germline J gene fills it in. The chain employs TRBV19 and TRBJ1-2; 7 bases match TRBD1. The CDR3 covers 12 residues. Germline V CDR1 and CDR2: LNHDA, SQIVND (reference sequence). Partial CDR3 DNA: TGTGCCAGTAGTAAGACAGGGCTTGTC. Its translation is CASSKTGLV. The CDR3 as a whole reads CASSKTGLVYTF.

This clone was seen a few times. The observed sequence ends 3 residues before the CDR3 terminus, with the missing tail filled in from the germline J gene. J is TRBJ1-2 and V is TRBV19; the D gene is possibly TRBD1 (5 bases). The length of the CDR3 is 15 residues. Trimming removed 7 bases from V and 6 bases from J, with 21 bases in between. The germline V gene has CDR1 LNHDA and CDR2 SQIVND (reference sequence). The CDR3 spells CASNRLAGSQDGYTF. CDR3 DNA, as far as it was read: TGTGCCAGTAACCGGCTGGCAGGGAGTCAAGATGGC. Full variable domain (rest looked up from reference TRBV19 and TRBJ1-2): DGGITQSPKYLFRKEGQNVTLSCEQNLNHDAMYWYRQDPGQGLRLIYYSQIVNDFQKGDIAEGYSVSREKKESFPLTVTSAQKNPTAFYLCASNRLAGSQDGYTFGSGTRLTVV.

The part of the CDR3 DNA that was read is TGTGCCAGCAGCTGGGACTACAAAAACATT. As protein: CASSWDYKNI. In full, the CDR3 is CASSWDYKNIQYF. The gene calls are TRBV7-8 and TRBJ2-4; TRBD2 agrees at 7 bases. The observed sequence ends 3 residues before the CDR3 terminus, with the missing tail filled in from the germline J gene. Trimming took 4 bases from V and 3 from J; bases not matched to a gene: 0. This CDR3 spans 13 amino acids. CDR1 and CDR2 from the germline V gene are SGHVS and FQNEAQ.

Many counts were recorded for this clone. The read gets to within 3 residues of the CDR3 end, and the germline J gene fills in the rest. V and J are TRBV29-1 and TRBJ2-7, with 7 nucleotides matching TRBD1. The J segment lost 0 bases and the V segment lost 2 bases, leaving 7 bases of the junction unmatched. Germline loops: CDR1 SQVTM, CDR2 ANQGSEA. There are 15 residues in the CDR3. This chain's CDR3 is CSVEKDRSSSYEQYF. The part of the CDR3 DNA that was read is TGCAGCGTTGAAAAGGACAGGAGTAGCTCCTACGAG.